The clone carrying this T cell receptor (beta chain) came up many times. Its antigen is as yet unknown. This record comes from a study of T cells in Graves' hyperthyroidism and ophthalmopathy. Study outcomes and limitations: Blood samples included most of the expanded thyroid clonotypes exceeding 0.001.

The length of the CDR3 is 14 residues. Germline assignment: CDR1 SGHRS and CDR2 YFSETQ. V lost 4 bases to trimming and J lost 4 bases, with 14 bases between them. Amplified TCR beta CDR3 regions came from RNA transcripts. The primer set for the first-round RT-PCR of the TCR CDR3 was HTBI. TCRdb processed the multiplex PCR reads anew with MiXCR; each CDR3 protein has one entry. The sample records under 400,000 distinct CDR3 sequences, roughly a fifth being singletons. The V gene is TRBV5-1, the J gene TRBJ1-2, with D uncertain. Sequenced input: blood. This receptor was identified in a woman aged 50 to 60 with Graves' hyperthyroidism. Here the CDR3 reads CASSVDRAPYGYTF. DNA for the CDR3: TGCGCCAGCAGCGTAGACCGAGCCCCCTATGGCTACACCTTC.